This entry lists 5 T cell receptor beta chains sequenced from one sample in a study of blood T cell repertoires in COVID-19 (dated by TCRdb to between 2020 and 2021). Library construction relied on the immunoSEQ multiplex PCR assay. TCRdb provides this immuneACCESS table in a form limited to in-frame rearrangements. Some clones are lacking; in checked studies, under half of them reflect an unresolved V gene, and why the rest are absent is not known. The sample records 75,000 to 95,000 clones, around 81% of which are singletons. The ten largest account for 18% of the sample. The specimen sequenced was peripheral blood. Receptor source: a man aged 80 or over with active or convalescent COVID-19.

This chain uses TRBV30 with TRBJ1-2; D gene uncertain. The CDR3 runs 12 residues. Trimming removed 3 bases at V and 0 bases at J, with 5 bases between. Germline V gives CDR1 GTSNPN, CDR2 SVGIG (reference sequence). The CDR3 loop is CAWRPANYGYTF. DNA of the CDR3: TGTGCCTGGAGGCCGGCTAACTATGGCTACACCTTC.

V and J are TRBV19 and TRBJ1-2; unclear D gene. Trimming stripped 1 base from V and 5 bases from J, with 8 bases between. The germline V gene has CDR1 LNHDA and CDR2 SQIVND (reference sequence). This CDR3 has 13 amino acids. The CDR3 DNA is TGTGCCAGTAGTATAGGGGGAGGTTATGGCTACACCTTC. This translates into CASSIGGGYGYTF. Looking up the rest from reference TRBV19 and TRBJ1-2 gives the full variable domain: DGGITQSPKYLFRKEGQNVTLSCEQNLNHDAMYWYRQDPGQGLRLIYYSQIVNDFQKGDIAEGYSVSREKKESFPLTVTSAQKNPTAFYLCASSIGGGYGYTFGSGTRLTVV.

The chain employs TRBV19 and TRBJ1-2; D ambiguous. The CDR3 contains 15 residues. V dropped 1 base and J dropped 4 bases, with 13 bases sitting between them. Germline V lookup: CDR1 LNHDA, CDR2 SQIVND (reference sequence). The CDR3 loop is CASSIAQAPFYGYTF. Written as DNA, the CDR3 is TGTGCCAGTAGTATAGCCCAAGCACCCTTCTATGGCTACACCTTC. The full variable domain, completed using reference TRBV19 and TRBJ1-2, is DGGITQSPKYLFRKEGQNVTLSCEQNLNHDAMYWYRQDPGQGLRLIYYSQIVNDFQKGDIAEGYSVSREKKESFPLTVTSAQKNPTAFYLCASSIAQAPFYGYTFGSGTRLTVV.

The CDR3 region is CASSPTGLNQPQHF. CDR3 in DNA: TGTGCCAGCTCACCGACAGGGCTAAATCAGCCCCAGCATTTT. This chain uses TRBV18 with TRBJ1-5; 7 bases line up with TRBD1. CDR1 is KGHSH, CDR2 LQKENI, per germline. The junction had 3 bases not matched to a gene; V was cut back by 3 bases and J by 4 bases. The length of the CDR3 is 14 residues.

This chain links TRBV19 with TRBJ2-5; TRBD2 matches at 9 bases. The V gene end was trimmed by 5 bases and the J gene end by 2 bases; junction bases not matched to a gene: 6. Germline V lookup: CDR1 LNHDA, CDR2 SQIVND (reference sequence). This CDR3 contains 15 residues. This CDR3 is CASSASGRNQETQYF. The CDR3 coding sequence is TGTGCCAGTAGTGCGAGCGGGAGGAATCAAGAGACCCAGTACTTC.